The 21 T cell receptor beta chains below were found in one sample sequenced in a study of T cells in Graves' hyperthyroidism and ophthalmopathy. Amplified TCR beta CDR3 regions came from RNA transcripts. When the TCR CDR3 underwent first-round RT-PCR, the HTBI primer set was used. TCRdb passed the multiplex PCR reads through MiXCR, listing each CDR3 protein once. This table holds roughly 750,000 distinct CDR3 sequences, about a sixth found once. Source material: blood. These receptors came from a man aged 18 to 30 with Graves' hyperthyroidism.

The V gene is TRBV20-1, the J gene TRBJ2-3; a weak D match, TRBD1 (7 bases). Germline V gives CDR1 DFQATT, CDR2 SNEGSKA (reference sequence). Trimming took 5 bases from V and 1 from J, leaving 16 bases between them. CDR3 length: 15 amino acids. As DNA, the CDR3 is TGCAGTGCTTACCGGGGCAGGGGGGGCACAGATACGCAGTATTTT. Residues: CSAYRGRGGTDTQYF.

There are many counts of this clonotype. The chain combines TRBV7-8 with TRBJ1-2; the D gene is possibly TRBD1 (6 bases). CDR1 is SGHVS, CDR2 FQNEAQ, per germline. The germline V and J ends were trimmed by 4 bases and 3 bases, with 15 bases remaining between them. The CDR3 is 15 amino acids. CDR3 region: CASSSNRDTHYGYTF. CDR3 nucleotides: TGTGCCAGCAGCTCCAACCGGGACACACACTATGGCTACACCTTC.

The sample holds a few counts of this clonotype. The V and J genes are TRBV25-1 and TRBJ2-1; TRBD2 might be the D (6 bases). The CDR3 sequence is 13 residues long. Germline loops: CDR1 MGHDK, CDR2 SYGVNS. Trimming removed 2 bases from V and 7 bases from J, with 9 bases in between. This CDR3 reads CASSEGGWNEQFF. The CDR3 bases are TGTGCCAGCAGTGAAGGAGGGTGGAATGAGCAGTTCTTC.

Ten or more counts support this clonotype. The chain couples TRBV29-1 to TRBJ1-1; no definite D call. Trimming stripped 4 bases from V and 0 bases from J, with 15 bases between. The CDR3 is made up of 15 amino acids. Germline CDR1 is SQVTM and CDR2 is ANQGSEA. CDR3 nucleotide sequence: TGCAGCGTTGCCTCGGGTTGGGCGATGAACACTGAAGCTTTCTTT. It yields the protein CSVASGWAMNTEAFF.

In its sample, this clonotype was seen a few times. The chain is built from TRBV7-8 and TRBJ1-5; D may be TRBD1 (6 bases). CDR1 SGHVS and CDR2 FQNEAQ come from the germline V gene. The CDR3 is 16 amino acids. Trimming stripped 5 bases from V and 3 bases from J, with 17 bases between. CDR3: CASSQGIEGPNQPQHF. For the CDR3, the DNA is TGTGCCAGCAGCCAGGGGATAGAGGGACCCAATCAGCCCCAGCATTTT.

The chain links TRBV15 to TRBJ2-5, with D tentatively TRBD1 or TRBD2 (5 bases each). This CDR3 spans 14 amino acids. V was trimmed by 5 bases and J by 0 bases, leaving 10 bases between them. CDR1 is LNHNV and CDR2 is YYDKDF in the germline V gene (reference sequence). This CDR3 is CATSPGPYQETQYF. CDR3 in DNA: TGTGCCACCAGCCCGGGACCATACCAAGAGACCCAGTACTTC.

The chain carries TRBV15 and TRBJ2-4; 13 bases are a match to TRBD2. Germline values: CDR1 LNHNV, CDR2 YYDKDF (reference sequence). With V trimmed by 3 bases and J by 7 bases, 6 bases remained unmatched. The CDR3 runs to 16 residues. CDR3 sequence reads: CATSRGTSGKGNIQYF. The CDR3 DNA follows: TGTGCCACCAGCAGGGGGACTAGCGGGAAGGGGAACATTCAGTACTTC.

This clonotype was seen more than once but under ten times. This chain links TRBV10-3 with TRBJ1-6; 7 bases are shared with TRBD1. Germline loops: CDR1 ENHRY, CDR2 SYGVKD. This CDR3 has 14 amino acids. With 4 bases clipped from V and 10 bases from J, the junction kept 7 bases outside the gene matches. CDR3: CAISGDRAGSPLHF. The CDR3 DNA sequence: TGTGCCATCAGTGGCGACAGGGCAGGCTCACCCCTCCACTTT.

V gene TRBV4-3 combines with J gene TRBJ2-5, with D hard to call. CDR3 length: 15 amino acids. Germline V lookup: CDR1 LGHNA, CDR2 YSLEER. The V end was cut by 0 bases, the J end by 5 bases, with 13 bases between. The CDR3 protein is CASSQDMVIHETQYF. CDR3 coding DNA: TGCGCCAGCAGCCAAGATATGGTAATTCACGAGACCCAGTACTTC.

Of note for this clonotype: At one boundary the junction diverges from the germline segment, which might be a read error. The chain couples TRBV6-2 or TRBV6-3 to TRBJ2-7, with 7 nucleotides matching TRBD1. CDR1 and CDR2 (germline): MNHEY, SVGEGT. This CDR3 has 11 amino acids. DNA of the CDR3: TGTGCCAGCGGCATAACGGGACAGAAGAACTTC. This encodes CASGITGQKNF.

J is TRBJ1-1 and V is TRBV10-2, with 8 bases fitting TRBD1. CDR3 size: 16 residues. Trimming cost V 6 bases and J 4 bases; bases outside gene matches: 13. Germline V lookup: CDR1 WSHSY, CDR2 SAAADI. Written as DNA, the CDR3 is TGCGCCAGCAGGGACGATTATCGACAGGGGAGCACTGAAGCTTTCTTT. This translates into CASRDDYRQGSTEAFF.

This clonotype was counted between two and nine times. The V and J genes are TRBV7-8 and TRBJ2-2, with D hard to call. The V gene's germline CDR1 is SGHVS and CDR2 FQNEAQ. V was cut by 4 bases and J by 4 bases, with 16 bases left in between. The length of the CDR3 is 16 residues. CDR3 in DNA: TGTGCCAGCAGCTACACAAGGGTTTTGGGCACCGGGGAGCTGTTTTTT. This codes for CASSYTRVLGTGELFF.

In its sample, this clonotype was seen once. This chain links TRBV5-4 with TRBJ2-7; 9 nucleotides align to TRBD1. The CDR3 has 15 amino acids. V trimming: 4 bases; J trimming: 5 bases; junction bases outside the gene matches: 10. Looked up from germline, CDR1 is SGHNT and CDR2 is YYREEE (reference sequence). The CDR3 protein is CASSVGGQGAHEQYF. CDR3 coding DNA: TGTGCCAGCAGCGTGGGGGGACAGGGTGCTCACGAGCAGTACTTC. The whole variable domain, filled in from reference TRBV5-4 and TRBJ2-7, reads ETGVTQSPTHLIKTRGQQVTLRCSSQSGHNTVSWYQQALGQGPQFIFQYYREEENGRGNFPPRFSGLQFPNYSSELNVNALELDDSALYLCASSVGGQGAHEQYFGPGTRLTVT.

Ten or more counts support this clonotype. This chain uses TRBV20-1 with TRBJ2-5, with TRBD2 identical over 7 bases. Germline V gene sequence: CDR1 DFQATT, CDR2 SNEGSKA (reference sequence). The trim removed 5 bases at V and 2 bases at J, leaving 8 bases unmatched. This CDR3 region has 14 residues. CDR3 protein: CSARPWEGQETQYF. The CDR3, as DNA: TGCAGTGCTCGCCCATGGGAGGGTCAAGAGACCCAGTACTTC.

The gene calls are TRBV5-1 and TRBJ2-1, with TRBD2 matching over 9 bases. V shed 7 bases, J shed 5 bases, and the junction held 7 bases outside the gene matches. The CDR3 loop spans 14 amino acids. Per the germline V gene, CDR1 is SGHRS and CDR2 is YFSETQ. In nucleotides, the CDR3 is TGCGCCAGCGTAGAGACTAGCGGAAACAATGAGCAGTTCTTC. Encoded protein: CASVETSGNNEQFF.

This clonotype was counted at least ten times. This chain uses TRBV7-3 with TRBJ2-1; 11 positions agree with TRBD2. This CDR3 has 15 amino acids. V shed 6 bases, J shed 2 bases, and the junction held 3 bases outside the gene matches. From germline, CDR1 is SGHTA and CDR2 FQGTGA. The CDR3 DNA sequence: TGTGCCAGCAGTAAGGGACTAGCGGCCTACAATGAGCAGTTCTTC. Protein: CASSKGLAAYNEQFF.

This clonotype has a count of ten or more. The chain is built from TRBV5-1 and TRBJ1-1; 8 bases are a match to TRBD1. CDR1 is SGHRS and CDR2 is YFSETQ in the germline V gene. This CDR3 is built from 14 residues. The V gene end was trimmed by 3 bases and the J gene end by 4 bases; junction bases not matched to a gene: 5. CDR3 DNA: TGCGCCAGCAGCTCTACAGGGGGTGCCACTGAAGCTTTCTTT. Protein sequence: CASSSTGGATEAFF. Complete variable domain (other parts from reference TRBV5-1 and TRBJ1-1): KAGVTQTPRYLIKTRGQQVTLSCSPISGHRSVSWYQQTPGQGLQFLFEYFSETQRNKGNFPGRFSGRQFSNSRSEMNVSTLELGDSALYLCASSSTGGATEAFFGQGTRLTVV.

This clonotype was counted ten times or more. The rearrangement uses TRBV28 and TRBJ1-5; TRBD1 is a possible D gene (5 bases). Germline V gene sequence: CDR1 MDHEN, CDR2 SYDVKM. Trimming pared 5 bases from V and 3 bases from J, leaving 20 bases between. The CDR3 length is 17 residues. In DNA form, the CDR3 reads TGTGCCAGCAGTCCGCCGGGGAGGGGTGGTGCCAATCAGCCCCAGCATTTT. It translates to CASSPPGRGGANQPQHF.

This rearrangement joins TRBV24-1 to TRBJ2-2; TRBD2 aligns across 10 bases. J was trimmed by 5 bases and V by 6 bases; bases with no gene match: 5. Germline CDR1 reads KGHDR; CDR2 reads SFDVKD. The CDR3 loop spans 15 amino acids. As DNA, the CDR3 is TGTGCCACCAGTACGCTAGCGGGAGAAACCGGGGAGCTGTTTTTT. It translates to CATSTLAGETGELFF.

The rearrangement joins TRBV19 to TRBJ1-6; no clear D. Germline V lookup: CDR1 LNHDA, CDR2 SQIVND (reference sequence). The CDR3 totals 15 residues. Trimming left V 0 bases short and J 0 bases short, with 3 bases between. The CDR3 coding sequence is TGTGCCAGTAGTATAGAAAGCTCCTATAATTCACCCCTCCACTTT. Its protein product is CASSIESSYNSPLHF. Full variable domain (rest looked up from reference TRBV19 and TRBJ1-6): DGGITQSPKYLFRKEGQNVTLSCEQNLNHDAMYWYRQDPGQGLRLIYYSQIVNDFQKGDIAEGYSVSREKKESFPLTVTSAQKNPTAFYLCASSIESSYNSPLHFGNGTRLTVT.

This clonotype was seen many times. The rearrangement joins TRBV28 to TRBJ1-1; D might be TRBD1 (5 bases). The V gene lost 4 bases and the J gene lost 0 bases, with 6 bases spanning the gap. Germline V gene data show CDR1 as MDHEN and CDR2 as SYDVKM. CDR3 length equals 13 residues. DNA of the CDR3: TGTGCCAGCAGTTCGACAGTGAACACTGAAGCTTTCTTT. It codes for CASSSTVNTEAFF.